The 28 T cell receptor beta chains below all came from one sample that was sequenced in a study of T cell responses to AZD1222 COVID-19 vaccine. Assay used: immunoSEQ multiplex PCR; TCRdb lists only in-frame clones, some missing. The profile covers over 100,000 clones, with roughly nine tenths appearing a single time and approximately 7.9% taken by the ten largest. Here the sequenced sample was peripheral blood, taken on day 0 of AZD1222 vaccination. The receptors derive from an adult in good health.

The gene calls are TRBV5-1 and TRBJ1-2; 8 bases are shared with TRBD1. CDR3 size: 16 residues. CDR1 SGHRS and CDR2 YFSETQ come from the germline V gene. Trimming cost V 0 bases and J 5 bases; bases outside gene matches: 9. The CDR3 DNA sequence: TGCGCCAGCAGCTTGGGTGGGACAGGAGAAGATTATGGCTACACCTTC. Its protein is CASSLGGTGEDYGYTF.

The chain has TRBV4-2 and TRBJ2-3, with D unresolved. CDR1 LGHNA and CDR2 YNFKEQ come from the germline V gene. This CDR3 region has 15 residues. V shed 0 bases and J shed 4 bases, with 11 bases lying between them. The CDR3 region has the DNA TGTGCCAGCAGCCAAGACCTCCCGTTGCCAGATACGCAGTATTTT. Translated: CASSQDLPLPDTQYF.

This clone appeared a single time. The V gene is TRBV5-1, the J gene TRBJ1-1, with 9 bases lining up with TRBD1. The J segment lost 4 bases and the V segment lost 1 base, leaving 8 bases of the junction unmatched. The CDR3 is 16 residues long. Germline V gene sequence: CDR1 SGHRS, CDR2 YFSETQ. The CDR3 loop reads CASSLIGTGIGTEAFF. CDR3 bases: TGCGCCAGCAGCTTGATCGGGACAGGGATTGGCACTGAAGCTTTCTTT.

In DNA, the CDR3 is TGTGCCATCAGGGGACAGGGTTGGTCACCCCTCCACTTT. This sequence encodes CAIRGQGWSPLHF. The chain couples TRBV10-3 to TRBJ1-6; TRBD1 matches at 9 bases. The trim removed 6 bases at V and 10 bases at J, leaving 4 bases unmatched. This CDR3 contains 13 residues. The germline CDR1 and CDR2 sequences are ENHRY and SYGVKD.

CDR3 amino acids: CASSLTQNREQYF. CDR3 nucleotide sequence: TGTGCCAGCAGCTTAACCCAAAACCGGGAGCAGTACTTC. V and J are TRBV11-3 and TRBJ2-7; unclear D gene. CDR3 size: 13 residues. V was shortened by 2 bases and J by 7 bases, with 12 bases between the two germline ends. Germline assignment: CDR1 SGHNT and CDR2 YENEEA. Full variable domain (missing parts from reference TRBV11-3 and TRBJ2-7): EAGVVQSPRYKIIEKKQPVAFWCNPISGHNTLYWYLQNLGQGPELLIRYENEEAVDDSQLPKDRFSAERLKGVDSTLKIQPAELGDSAVYLCASSLTQNREQYFGPGTRLTVT.

The CDR3 loop is CASSPSLRVALYNEQFF. CDR3 nucleotides: TGTGCCAGCAGCCCCTCCCTCCGGGTCGCATTATACAATGAGCAGTTCTTC. V gene TRBV7-9 combines with J gene TRBJ2-1, with no clear D. V was clipped by 5 bases and J by 4 bases, with 21 bases between them. Per the germline V gene, CDR1 is SEHNR and CDR2 is FQNEAQ (reference sequence). The CDR3 sequence is 17 residues long.

The rearrangement joins TRBV2 to TRBJ2-1, with TRBD2 matching 7 bases. The CDR3 sequence is 15 residues long. J was trimmed by 10 bases and V by 2 bases; bases with no gene match: 11. Germline CDR1 reads SNHLY; CDR2 reads FYNNEI. The CDR3 here is CASSELAAALGEQFF. As DNA, the CDR3 is TGTGCCAGCAGTGAACTAGCGGCAGCTTTAGGCGAGCAGTTCTTC.

CDR3: CASSPLGGYEQYF. The CDR3 DNA follows: TGTGCCAGCAGTCCCCTGGGGGGCTACGAGCAGTACTTC. The V and J genes are TRBV2 and TRBJ2-7; D is perhaps TRBD2 (6 bases). Germline assignment: CDR1 SNHLY and CDR2 FYNNEI. The CDR3 is 13 amino acids. V was trimmed by 5 bases and J by 3 bases, leaving 11 bases between them.

V and J are TRBV6-4 and TRBJ2-1, with unresolved D. The CDR3 is made up of 16 amino acids. Germline loops: CDR1 MRHNA, CDR2 SNTAGT. V lost 6 bases and J lost 0, with 15 bases in between. CDR3 sequence: CASSENPRSSYNEQFF. CDR3 nucleotide sequence: TGTGCCAGCAGCGAGAATCCCCGTAGCTCCTACAATGAGCAGTTCTTC.

The CDR3 loop is CASSLTFRVAKNIQYF. The CDR3 nucleotides are TGCGCCAGCAGCTTGACGTTCCGGGTAGCCAAAAACATTCAGTACTTC. V and J are TRBV5-1 and TRBJ2-4; no firm D call. V was shortened by 1 base and J by 0 bases, with 11 bases between the two germline ends. The CDR3 has 16 residues. CDR1 is SGHRS, CDR2 YFSETQ, per germline.

This clone turned up a few times. The chain has TRBV15 and TRBJ2-5; D remains unclear. V lost 6 bases, J lost 2 bases, and 4 bases lay in between. The germline V gene encodes CDR1 LNHNV and CDR2 YYDKDF (reference sequence). The CDR3 runs to 11 residues. The CDR3 DNA is TGTGCCACCAGGGGACAAGAGACCCAGTACTTC. This sequence encodes CATRGQETQYF.

V usage is TRBV9 and J usage is TRBJ2-1; 8 bases agree with TRBD2. This CDR3 region has 15 residues. With 4 bases clipped from V and 7 bases from J, the junction kept 10 bases outside the gene matches. CDR1 is SGDLS, CDR2 YYNGEE, per germline. The CDR3 spells CASSLRGGGPNEQFF. The CDR3 region has the DNA TGTGCCAGCAGCCTCCGTGGCGGGGGGCCAAATGAGCAGTTCTTC.

The chain couples TRBV14 to TRBJ2-5; TRBD2 agrees at 10 bases. The CDR3 extends over 15 amino acids. Per the germline V gene, CDR1 is SGHDN and CDR2 is FVKESK. V shed 4 bases, J shed 0 bases, and the junction held 2 bases outside the gene matches. CDR3: CASSLGLAYQETQYF. As DNA, the CDR3 is TGTGCCAGCAGCCTGGGACTAGCGTACCAAGAGACCCAGTACTTC. Variable domain in full (rest from reference TRBV14 and TRBJ2-5): EAGVTQFPSHSVIEKGQTVTLRCDPISGHDNLYWYRRVMGKEIKFLLHFVKESKQDESGMPNNRFLAERTGGTYSTLKVQPAELEDSGVYFCASSLGLAYQETQYFGPGTRLLVL.

The chain joins TRBV2 to TRBJ1-6; TRBD1 is a possible D gene (6 bases). Per the germline V gene, CDR1 is SNHLY and CDR2 is FYNNEI. The CDR3 totals 15 residues. V lost 6 bases and J lost 7, with 16 bases in between. The DNA of the CDR3 is TGTGCCAGCAGAACGACAGGTCCTCGAAATTCACCCCTCCACTTT. It is translated as CASRTTGPRNSPLHF.

The chain is built from TRBV3-1 (or the pseudogene TRBV3-2) and TRBJ1-2; possible D gene TRBD1, 5 bases. V lost 0 bases and J lost 4, with 9 bases in between. The germline gives CDR1 LGHDT, CDR2 YNNKEL (reference sequence). The CDR3 has 14 amino acids. Written as DNA, the CDR3 is TGTGCCAGCAGCCAAGATCAGCAGGGCTATGGCTACACCTTC. It translates to CASSQDQQGYGYTF.

This sequence joins TRBV5-4 and TRBJ1-2; D is uncertain. V lost 4 bases, J lost 0 bases, and 13 bases lay in between. CDR1 and CDR2 from the germline V gene are SGHNT and YYREEE (reference sequence). CDR3 length: 15 residues. The DNA for the CDR3 is TGTGCCAGCAGCCAATCTACCTGGGCTAACTATGGCTACACCTTC. This codes for CASSQSTWANYGYTF.

The CDR3 DNA is TGTGCCAGCAGCTCCCGCCCACCTACAGCTAGCAATCAGCCCCAGCATTTT. Translating gives CASSSRPPTASNQPQHF. The gene calls are TRBV5-5 and TRBJ1-5; D is uncertain. Germline CDR1 is SGHKS and CDR2 is YYEKEE (reference sequence). Trimming cost V 3 bases and J 0 bases, with 16 bases left between them. This CDR3 has 17 amino acids.

The chain recombines TRBV19 with TRBJ1-5; no firm D call. Germline V CDR1 and CDR2: LNHDA, SQIVND (reference sequence). The ends were cut back, 1 base at V and 0 bases at J, with 16 bases in the middle. The CDR3 runs 18 residues. CDR3 DNA: TGTGCCAGTAGTATAGTAGGCAGTTGGGGTTATAGCAATCAGCCCCAGCATTTT. It specifies CASSIVGSWGYSNQPQHF.

CDR3 region: CASSLFRPNTEAFF. In nucleotides, the CDR3 is TGCGCCAGCAGCTTGTTTCGACCGAACACTGAAGCTTTCTTT. V gene TRBV5-1 combines with J gene TRBJ1-1; no reliable D call. The CDR3 extends over 14 amino acids. The V end was cut by 1 base, the J end by 1 base, with 8 bases between. The germline V gene has CDR1 SGHRS and CDR2 YFSETQ.

The chain joins TRBV7-2 to TRBJ2-5; D is perhaps TRBD1 or TRBD2 (5 bases each). In germline, CDR1 is SGHTA, CDR2 FQGNSA. Between the trimmed V and J ends, which lost 5 bases and 5 bases, there was a span of 15 bases. This CDR3 is built from 14 residues. As DNA, the CDR3 is TGTGCCAGCAGCACGGGGCTGTGGGGGGAGACCCAGTACTTC. It is translated as CASSTGLWGETQYF.

The V call is TRBV30, the J call TRBJ2-1; TRBD2 agrees at 11 bases. The CDR3 runs 15 residues. Losses at the gene ends were 0 bases for V and 9 bases for J; bases not matched to a gene: 7. Germline V gene data show CDR1 as GTSNPN and CDR2 as SVGIG (reference sequence). CDR3 in DNA: TGTGCCTGGAGTGTAGATAGCGGGAGGGTGACTGAGCAGTTCTTC. Translating gives CAWSVDSGRVTEQFF.

This clone was seen a handful of times. The genes are TRBV5-8 and TRBJ1-1; perhaps TRBD1 as D (6 bases). From germline, CDR1 is SGHTS and CDR2 YDEGEE. With 0 bases removed from V and 11 bases from J, the gap between germline ends came to 11 bases. The CDR3 extends over 12 amino acids. The CDR3, as DNA: TGTGCCAGCAGCTTGGTCGGGGGCTTGGCTTTCTTT. Translating gives CASSLVGGLAFF.

The chain joins TRBV5-1 to TRBJ1-4; D not resolved. This CDR3 comprises 15 residues. Deletions cut 2 bases from V and 1 base from J, with 9 bases between. The germline CDR1 and CDR2 sequences are SGHRS and YFSETQ. The CDR3 DNA is TGCGCCAGCAGCTTACGGACCGGAACTAATGAAAAACTGTTTTTT. This sequence encodes CASSLRTGTNEKLFF.

In this sample, this clone turned up once. This sequence joins TRBV30 and TRBJ1-1, with D possibly matching TRBD1 (5 bases). The CDR3 runs to 11 residues. The germline V gene encodes CDR1 GTSNPN and CDR2 SVGIG (reference sequence). V was clipped by 4 bases and J by 11 bases, with 14 bases between them. The CDR3 loop reads CAWNWRGRAFF. Written as DNA, the CDR3 is TGTGCCTGGAATTGGCGGGGGAGGGCTTTCTTT.

The chain carries TRBV3-1 (or the pseudogene TRBV3-2) and TRBJ2-3; the D gene is possibly TRBD2 (5 bases). Between the trimmed V and J ends, which lost 8 bases and 5 bases, there was a span of 14 bases. The CDR3 runs to 13 residues. CDR1 is LGHDT, CDR2 YNNKEL, per germline (reference sequence). The CDR3 sequence is CASSNEGGDTQYF. The CDR3 DNA sequence: TGTGCCAGCTCTAATGAGGGCGGAGATACGCAGTATTTT.

This chain uses TRBV10-1 with TRBJ1-2; D not resolved. CDR3 length: 13 amino acids. Germline CDR1 is WNHNN and CDR2 is SYGVQD (reference sequence). V was trimmed by 6 bases and J by 2 bases, leaving 10 bases between them. CDR3 bases: TGCGCCAGCAGCATCGACAAGAACTATGGCTACACCTTC. It yields the protein CASSIDKNYGYTF.

The J gene is TRBJ2-5, the V gene TRBV9, with a tentative D call TRBD1 (6 bases). This CDR3 has 15 amino acids. The germline CDR1 and CDR2 sequences are SGDLS and YYNGEE. Trimming left V 3 bases short and J 0 bases short, with 12 bases between. DNA of the CDR3: TGTGCCAGCAGCGCGTTTTGGACAGACCAAGAGACCCAGTACTTC. Its protein is CASSAFWTDQETQYF.

The rearrangement uses TRBV7-9 and TRBJ2-1; 10 nucleotides line up with TRBD1. V lost 10 bases and J lost 5; bases outside the gene matches: 2. Germline lookup yields CDR1 SEHNR and CDR2 FQNEAQ (reference sequence). This CDR3 spans 12 amino acids. DNA of the CDR3: TGTGCCAAGACAGGGGGCCACAATGAGCAGTTCTTC. This encodes CAKTGGHNEQFF.